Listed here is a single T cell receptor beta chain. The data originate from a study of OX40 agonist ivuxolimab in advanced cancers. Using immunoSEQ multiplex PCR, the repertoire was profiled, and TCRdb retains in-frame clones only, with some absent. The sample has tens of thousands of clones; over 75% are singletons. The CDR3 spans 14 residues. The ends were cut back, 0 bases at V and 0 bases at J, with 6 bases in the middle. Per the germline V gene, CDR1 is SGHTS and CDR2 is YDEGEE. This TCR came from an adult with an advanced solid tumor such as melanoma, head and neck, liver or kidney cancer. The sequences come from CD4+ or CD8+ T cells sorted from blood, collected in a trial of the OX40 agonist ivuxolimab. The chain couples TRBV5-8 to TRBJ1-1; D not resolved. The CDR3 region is CASSLAFLNTEAFF. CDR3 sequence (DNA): TGTGCCAGCAGCTTGGCCTTCTTGAACACTGAAGCTTTCTTT.